These 9 T cell receptor beta chains were all obtained from the same sample, sequenced in a study of early T cells in non-severe SARS-CoV-2 infection. Via MiXCR, TCRdb re-called the 5' RACE reads, giving one row per CDR3 protein. The data contain some 76,000 distinct CDR3 sequences, roughly a sixth of them singletons. Input material: whole blood. The receptors stem from an adult who was a healthcare worker with PCR-confirmed SARS-CoV-2 infection or an uninfected control (not recorded which).

The CDR3 DNA sequence: TGTGCCAGCAGCCGATATACCGGGGAGCTGTTTTTT. This encodes CASSRYTGELFF. V usage is TRBV9 and J usage is TRBJ2-2; D uncertain. CDR3 length: 12 amino acids. The ends were cut back, 4 bases at V and 5 bases at J, with 6 bases in the middle. Germline CDR1 reads SGDLS; CDR2 reads YYNGEE.

The chain employs TRBV12-3 or TRBV12-4 and TRBJ1-6; TRBD1 matches at 7 bases. Trimming removed 3 bases from V and 6 bases from J; junction bases left unmatched: 8. The CDR3 spans 16 residues. CDR3 region: CASSFSPPGGNSPLHF. The CDR3 nucleotides read TGTGCCAGCAGTTTTTCGCCTCCAGGGGGTAATTCACCCCTCCACTTT.

This clonotype was recorded many times. The gene calls are TRBV7-9 and TRBJ1-3; D is ambiguous. The CDR3 length is 15 residues. CDR1 SEHNR and CDR2 FQNEAQ come from the germline V gene (reference sequence). V lost 8 bases and J 3 bases, leaving 17 bases between the germline ends. The DNA for the CDR3 is TGTGCCAGCCTCGCGCGTCGGGCTAGTGGAAACACCATATATTTT. Its protein is CASLARRASGNTIYF.

The chain recombines TRBV10-3 with TRBJ2-7, with 11 nucleotides matching TRBD1. The V gene's germline CDR1 is ENHRY and CDR2 SYGVKD. V shed 0 bases, J shed 8 bases, and the junction held 3 bases outside the gene matches. CDR3 length: 14 residues. Here the CDR3 DNA reads TGTGCCATCAGTGAGTCGGGGACAGGGGGAAAGCAGTACTTC. Translated, it gives CAISESGTGGKQYF.

The chain couples TRBV18 to TRBJ1-4, with D possibly TRBD1 on 5 matching bases. Germline-derived CDR1 and CDR2 are KGHSH and LQKENI. Trimming took off 3 bases at V and 7 bases at J, with 15 bases between the two ends. The CDR3 is made up of 15 amino acids. The CDR3 reads CASSPTIDSFEKLFF. In DNA form, the CDR3 reads TGTGCCAGCTCACCTACTATTGACAGTTTTGAAAAACTGTTTTTT.

For the CDR3, the DNA is TGTGCCAGCAGCTTAGCGCAGGATGGTCAGCCCCAGCATTTT. This translates into CASSLAQDGQPQHF. This chain uses TRBV7-9 with TRBJ1-5; D remains ambiguous. The CDR3 sequence is 14 residues long. In germline, CDR1 is SEHNR, CDR2 FQNEAQ (reference sequence). The ends were cut back, 0 bases at V and 6 bases at J, with 9 bases in the middle.

The sample holds one count of this clonotype. The V call is TRBV9, the J call TRBJ2-2; perhaps TRBD1 as D (6 bases). Trimming removed 1 base at V and 7 bases at J, with 11 bases between. The CDR3 runs 14 residues. Germline assignment: CDR1 SGDLS and CDR2 YYNGEE. The CDR3 DNA is TGTGCCAGCAGCGTAACAGGGACGGACGGGGAGCTGTTTTTT. Protein sequence: CASSVTGTDGELFF.

The genes are TRBV6-1 and TRBJ2-7; D is possibly TRBD2 (5 bases). Germline lookup yields CDR1 MNHNS and CDR2 SASEGT. The V gene lost 6 bases and the J gene lost 0 bases, with 12 bases spanning the gap. The CDR3 sequence is 14 residues long. The DNA of the CDR3 is TGTGCCAGCAGGACTACAGACGCCTCCTACGAGCAGTACTTC. Protein: CASRTTDASYEQYF.

This clonotype was seen a handful of times. V is TRBV5-1 and J is TRBJ2-1, with D uncertain. The CDR3 runs to 11 residues. Germline V lookup: CDR1 SGHRS, CDR2 YFSETQ. Trimming stripped 4 bases from V and 5 bases from J, with 4 bases between. CDR3: CASSKNNEQFF. For the CDR3, the DNA is TGCGCCAGCAGCAAAAACAATGAGCAGTTCTTC.